The 32 T cell receptor beta chains given below trace back to one sample, sequenced in a study of shared clonotypes between healthy human individuals. Produced via immunoSEQ multiplex PCR; TCRdb's table is partial and in-frame only. The sample carries approximately 2.4 million clones, approximately 94% recorded once. The sample consisted of naive CD4+ T cells sorted from blood. Stated subset: CD45RA+ positively selected. These receptors were taken from a man younger than 30 in good health.

This chain links TRBV10-1 with TRBJ2-1; perhaps TRBD2 as D (5 bases). CDR3 length equals 14 residues. Trimming stripped 8 bases from V and 10 bases from J, with 21 bases between. Looked up from germline, CDR1 is WNHNN and CDR2 is SYGVQD (reference sequence). The CDR3 here is CASDLFGPRVEQFF. The CDR3 DNA is TGCGCCAGCGATCTATTTGGACCGCGGGTCGAGCAGTTCTTC.

The chain has TRBV7-9 and TRBJ1-1; no reliable D call. Germline CDR1 SEHNR, CDR2 FQNEAQ (reference sequence). The CDR3 has 14 residues. The V gene lost 5 bases and the J gene lost 4 bases, with 14 bases spanning the gap. The CDR3 region is CASSRFEGSTEAFF. The CDR3, as DNA: TGTGCCAGCAGCCGTTTTGAAGGGTCCACTGAAGCTTTCTTT.

This chain links TRBV27 with TRBJ1-1; maybe TRBD1 (5 bases). Trimming took off 6 bases at V and 2 bases at J, with 13 bases between the two ends. Germline CDR1 MNHEY, CDR2 SMNVEV (reference sequence). This CDR3 comprises 14 residues. CDR3 coding DNA: TGTGCCAGCAGGCCAACAGGCCTCAACACTGAAGCTTTCTTT. Residues: CASRPTGLNTEAFF.

Notes on this clone: The same CDR3 arises from other DNA sequences in this sample as well. The V gene is TRBV9, the J gene TRBJ2-1; 11 nucleotides agree with TRBD2. CDR1 is SGDLS, CDR2 YYNGEE, per germline. V dropped 2 bases and J dropped 3; count of bases not matched to a gene: 1. The CDR3 consists of 15 residues. This chain's CDR3 is CASSVTSGSYNEQFF. The CDR3 DNA is TGTGCCAGCAGCGTCACTAGCGGGAGCTACAATGAGCAGTTCTTC.

The chain carries TRBV28 and TRBJ1-2; D gene uncertain. Germline values: CDR1 MDHEN, CDR2 SYDVKM. V lost 5 bases, J lost 8 bases, and 18 bases lay in between. The CDR3 is 14 residues long. The CDR3 here is CASSKGFVVSGYTF. The CDR3 nucleotides read TGTGCCAGCAGTAAGGGATTTGTAGTTTCGGGCTACACCTTC.

This chain links TRBV5-1 with TRBJ2-1, with 8 bases fitting TRBD1. CDR1 is SGHRS, CDR2 YFSETQ, per germline. Trimming cost V 2 bases and J 6 bases; bases outside gene matches: 4. This CDR3 is 14 amino acids long. The CDR3 coding sequence is TGCGCCAGCAGCTTTGGACAGGGAAGCAATGAGCAGTTCTTC. This sequence encodes CASSFGQGSNEQFF.

The chain is built from TRBV7-2 and TRBJ1-2; no reliable D call. In germline, CDR1 is SGHTA, CDR2 FQGNSA. Trimming left V 1 base short and J 2 bases short, with 11 bases between. The CDR3 runs to 15 residues. CDR3 nucleotide sequence: TGTGCCAGCAGCTTAGTAGTGTCTTCGAACTATGGCTACACCTTC. Its protein product is CASSLVVSSNYGYTF.

This chain uses TRBV6-5 with TRBJ2-2; weak D call: TRBD1 (6 bases). Germline V gene sequence: CDR1 MNHEY, CDR2 SVGAGI. The CDR3 runs to 15 residues. V was cut by 7 bases and J by 2 bases, with 14 bases left in between. Written as DNA, the CDR3 is TGTGCCAGCATCCAGGACAGCCTTAACACCGGGGAGCTGTTTTTT. Protein product: CASIQDSLNTGELFF.

The chain links TRBV13 to TRBJ2-7; D may match TRBD1 or TRBD2 (5 bases each). The CDR3 runs to 14 residues. Deletions cut 3 bases from V and 2 bases from J, with 11 bases between. CDR1 and CDR2 (germline): PRHDT, FYEKMQ (reference sequence). The CDR3 sequence: CASSLRGAAYEQYF. For the CDR3, the DNA is TGTGCCAGCAGCTTGCGAGGGGCTGCCTACGAGCAGTACTTC.

The chain carries TRBV4-1 and TRBJ2-3; TRBD2 matches at 8 bases. The CDR3 is 15 amino acids. Germline V gives CDR1 MGHRA, CDR2 YSYEKL. V was pared by 4 bases and J by 0 bases, with 3 bases of the junction left unmatched. The CDR3 bases are TGCGCCAGCAGCCTCGGACTAGCTAGCACAGATACGCAGTATTTT. This codes for CASSLGLASTDTQYF.

This sequence joins TRBV6-1 and TRBJ1-5, with TRBD1 matching 7 bases. The CDR3 is made up of 13 amino acids. V lost 5 bases, J lost 5 bases, and 3 bases stayed unmatched. Germline CDR1 MNHNS, CDR2 SASEGT. The DNA of the CDR3 is TGTGCCAGCAGTCAAGACAGGGATCAGCCCCAGCATTTT. Its translation is CASSQDRDQPQHF.

The chain combines TRBV2 with TRBJ2-5; TRBD1 agrees at 9 bases. J gave up 4 bases and V 6 bases, and 9 bases lay outside the gene matches. Germline V gene sequence: CDR1 SNHLY, CDR2 FYNNEI. This CDR3 is built from 15 residues. The DNA for the CDR3 is TGTGCCAGCAGGATGGACAGGGGCCGGGGAGAGACCCAGTACTTC. It codes for CASRMDRGRGETQYF.

The DNA of the CDR3 is TGTGCCACCCGTCACCTTAAGACGGATCCAACTAATGAAAAACTGTTTTTT. This sequence encodes CATRHLKTDPTNEKLFF. The chain has TRBV27 and TRBJ1-4; D is ambiguous. Per germline, CDR1 MNHEY and CDR2 SMNVEV (reference sequence). The CDR3 spans 17 residues. V was trimmed by 10 bases and J by 0 bases, leaving 21 bases between them.

Only one count was recorded for this clone. The chain has TRBV30 and TRBJ1-4; the D is unclear. Germline CDR1 GTSNPN, CDR2 SVGIG (reference sequence). The V end was cut by 5 bases, the J end by 3 bases, with 10 bases between. This CDR3 is 13 amino acids long. CDR3 amino acids: CAWGPAPNEKLFF. In nucleotides, the CDR3 is TGTGCCTGGGGACCGGCCCCTAATGAAAAACTGTTTTTT. The variable domain in full, completed from reference TRBV30 and TRBJ1-4, reads SQTIHQWPATLVQPVGSPLSLECTVEGTSNPNLYWYRQAAGRGLQLLFYSVGIGQISSEVPQNLSASRPQDRQFILSSKKLLLSDSGFYLCAWGPAPNEKLFFGSGTQLSVL.

Remarks on this clone: Distinct nucleotide sequences in the sample also encode this CDR3. The chain carries TRBV10-3 and TRBJ2-7; 15 nucleotides line up with TRBD2. CDR3 length equals 17 residues. The ends lost 2 bases at V and 7 bases at J; junction bases unmatched: 9. Germline CDR1 ENHRY, CDR2 SYGVKD. CDR3 sequence reads: CAISERTSGRGALEQYF. CDR3 bases: TGTGCCATCAGTGAGAGGACTAGCGGGAGGGGAGCGTTAGAGCAGTACTTC.

The V and J genes are TRBV30 and TRBJ1-4; a possible D gene is TRBD1 (5 bases). The CDR3 is made up of 14 amino acids. The V and J ends lost 3 bases and 1 base respectively, with 9 bases between them. The germline V gene encodes CDR1 GTSNPN and CDR2 SVGIG (reference sequence). In DNA, the CDR3 is TGTGCCTGGAGCCAAGGGGTAACTAATGAAAAACTGTTTTTT. The encoded protein is CAWSQGVTNEKLFF.

Regarding this clone: Other DNA variants within this sample encode the same CDR3. This rearrangement joins TRBV7-2 to TRBJ2-3; D call uncertain. The CDR3 contains 14 residues. Germline V gene sequence: CDR1 SGHTA, CDR2 FQGNSA. Trimming removed 1 base at V and 6 bases at J, with 11 bases between. Here the CDR3 DNA reads TGTGCCAGCAGCTTAGTGGTCGACGCGGATACGCAGTATTTT. Its translation: CASSLVVDADTQYF. Using reference TRBV7-2 and TRBJ2-3 for the parts outside the CDR3, the full variable domain is GAGVSQSPSNKVTEKGKDVELRCDPISGHTALYWYRQSLGQGLEFLIYFQGNSAPDKSGLPSDRFSAERTGGSVSTLTIQRTQQEDSAVYLCASSLVVDADTQYFGPGTRLTVL.

The chain carries TRBV6-1 and TRBJ2-7; D call uncertain. CDR1 and CDR2 from the germline V gene are MNHNS and SASEGT. This CDR3 region has 12 residues. The V end was cut by 5 bases, the J end by 3 bases, with 8 bases between. CDR3 amino acids: CASSPNSYEQYF. In DNA form, the CDR3 reads TGTGCCAGCAGTCCCAACAGCTACGAGCAGTACTTC.

The chain recombines TRBV10-3 with TRBJ2-4, with a weak D call TRBD2 (5 bases). The CDR3 is 16 residues long. V dropped 0 bases and J dropped 2 bases, with 11 bases sitting between them. Germline loops: CDR1 ENHRY, CDR2 SYGVKD. The CDR3 here is CAISESGVRSKNIQYF. The CDR3 DNA sequence: TGTGCCATCAGTGAGTCCGGGGTACGATCCAAAAACATTCAGTACTTC.

The chain joins TRBV5-1 to TRBJ2-3; D may be TRBD2 (5 bases). V shed 0 bases and J shed 1 base, with 21 bases lying between them. The germline gives CDR1 SGHRS, CDR2 YFSETQ. The CDR3 has 19 amino acids. The DNA for the CDR3 is TGCGCCAGCAGCTTGGAATCGCATCGCCCGGGATATCGCACAGATACGCAGTATTTT. It specifies CASSLESHRPGYRTDTQYF.

The chain employs TRBV6-5 and TRBJ2-7; 8 bases fit TRBD1. The germline V gene has CDR1 MNHEY and CDR2 SVGAGI. With 5 bases clipped from V and 6 bases from J, the junction kept 3 bases outside the gene matches. The CDR3 covers 12 residues. The CDR3 reads CASSPDRVEQYF. The CDR3 DNA follows: TGTGCCAGCAGTCCGGACAGGGTCGAGCAGTACTTC.

The gene calls are TRBV7-8 and TRBJ1-5; D is unresolved. The V gene's germline CDR1 is SGHVS and CDR2 FQNEAQ. The CDR3 runs 16 residues. Trimming cost V 2 bases and J 4 bases, with 15 bases left between them. The CDR3 sequence: CASSLQPGTSNQPQHF. The DNA of the CDR3 is TGTGCCAGCAGCTTACAACCGGGCACCTCTAATCAGCCCCAGCATTTT.

Concerning this clone itself: Other DNA sequences from this sample encode an identical CDR3 as well. V is TRBV25-1 and J is TRBJ2-1; D not resolved. Germline V CDR1 and CDR2: MGHDK, SYGVNS. There are 11 residues in the CDR3. V was trimmed by 4 bases and J by 5 bases, leaving 3 bases between them. The CDR3 spells CASSGDNEQFF. CDR3 nucleotides: TGTGCCAGCAGTGGGGACAATGAGCAGTTCTTC. Together with reference TRBV25-1 and TRBJ2-1, the CDR3 gives the full variable domain: EADIYQTPRYLVIGTGKKITLECSQTMGHDKMYWYQQDPGMELHLIHYSYGVNSTEKGDLSSESTVSRIRTEHFPLTLESARPSHTSQYLCASSGDNEQFFGPGTRLTVL.

This rearrangement joins TRBV5-6 to TRBJ1-1; D is ambiguous. This CDR3 is built from 12 residues. Germline lookup yields CDR1 SGHDT and CDR2 YYEEEE. The V end was cut by 3 bases, the J end by 2 bases, with 5 bases between. CDR3 in DNA: TGTGCCAGCAGCTACGCAAACACTGAAGCTTTCTTT. Translating gives CASSYANTEAFF.

The chain links TRBV30 to TRBJ1-3; D unclear. Deletions cut 3 bases from V and 0 bases from J, with 21 bases between. Looked up from germline, CDR1 is GTSNPN and CDR2 is SVGIG (reference sequence). This CDR3 comprises 18 residues. Here the CDR3 DNA reads TGTGCCTGGAGCCATCCACTTGGCAGCTTAATCTCTGGAAACACCATATATTTT. Its translation is CAWSHPLGSLISGNTIYF.

V usage is TRBV30 and J usage is TRBJ2-3; D may be TRBD2 (5 bases). The V end lost 8 bases, the J end lost 6 bases, and 15 bases lay between the germline ends. Per the germline V gene, CDR1 is GTSNPN and CDR2 is SVGIG (reference sequence). The CDR3 consists of 12 residues. CDR3 DNA: TGTGCCCTGTCAAATCCGGGGGATACGCAGTATTTT. Translating gives CALSNPGDTQYF.

The CDR3 sequence is CASSEAPTGRDSPLHF. The CDR3 DNA reads as TGTGCCAGCAGTGAAGCACCGACAGGGAGGGATTCACCCCTCCACTTT. The V gene is TRBV2, the J gene TRBJ1-6, with 7 bases fitting TRBD1. Trimming cost V 0 bases and J 8 bases; bases outside gene matches: 7. Germline lookup yields CDR1 SNHLY and CDR2 FYNNEI. The CDR3 totals 16 residues.

This sequence joins TRBV7-9 and TRBJ2-7, with 11 nucleotides matching TRBD1. In germline, CDR1 is SEHNR, CDR2 FQNEAQ (reference sequence). V lost 3 bases and J lost 7; bases outside the gene matches: 8. This CDR3 comprises 15 residues. In DNA, the CDR3 is TGTGCCAGCAGCTTCCTCCGGGACAGGGGGTCTGAGCAGTACTTC. Translating it yields CASSFLRDRGSEQYF.

The rearrangement uses TRBV2 and TRBJ1-4; TRBD1 is a possible D gene (5 bases). From germline, CDR1 is SNHLY and CDR2 FYNNEI. The V gene lost 4 bases and the J gene lost 4 bases, with 13 bases spanning the gap. This CDR3 is 15 amino acids long. The CDR3 loop reads CASSVKTGRNEKLFF. The CDR3 region has the DNA TGTGCCAGCAGTGTGAAGACGGGGCGTAATGAAAAACTGTTTTTT.

V gene TRBV6-5 combines with J gene TRBJ2-7; 10 bases agree with TRBD1. V gave up 4 bases and J gave up 1 base; unmatched junction bases: 4. CDR1 MNHEY and CDR2 SVGAGI come from the germline V gene. The CDR3 sequence is 15 residues long. CDR3 protein: CASSSRDRGSYEQYF. CDR3 nucleotide sequence: TGTGCCAGCAGTTCCCGGGACAGGGGTTCCTACGAGCAGTACTTC.

This sequence joins TRBV6-1 and TRBJ2-3; TRBD2 is a possible D gene (5 bases). This CDR3 has 13 amino acids. The V end was cut by 4 bases, the J end by 6 bases, with 11 bases between. Germline assignment: CDR1 MNHNS and CDR2 SASEGT. CDR3 sequence (DNA): TGTGCCAGCAGTGTGAGGGTCTCGGATACGCAGTATTTT. As protein: CASSVRVSDTQYF.

To note about this clone: Additional DNA sequences in this sample encode the identical CDR3. The rearrangement links TRBV28 to TRBJ2-7; 12 bases map to TRBD2. The CDR3 runs to 14 residues. Unmatched junction bases numbered 5, after V lost 5 bases and J lost 6 bases. Germline CDR1 is MDHEN and CDR2 is SYDVKM. The CDR3 loop reads CASSPGLAGREQYF. CDR3 in DNA: TGTGCCAGCAGTCCCGGACTAGCGGGGCGCGAGCAGTACTTC.